The present T cell receptor beta chain was sequenced within a study of T-cell memory formation after mild COVID-19. Study details: Largely donor-specific TCR clusters were found.

This clonotype was seen more than once but under ten times. Its antigen is undetermined. This CDR3 comprises 13 residues. V was cut by 5 bases and J by 5 bases, with 12 bases left in between. CDR1 is SEHNR, CDR2 FQNEAQ, per germline (reference sequence). Study outcomes and limitations: Contracting CD8+ clones were enriched in EMRA, CD4+ mainly in CM and EM. Nothing confirmed that second-wave clones peaking on day 37 were specific for SARS-CoV-2. Day 15 to 85 contracting clones showed balanced CD4/CD8; day 15 to 37 expanders favored CD4+.

TCRdb used MiXCR to reprocess the 5' RACE reads, holding one entry per CDR3 protein. The sample yields around 250,000 distinct CDR3 sequences, around 15% seen once. This sequence joins TRBV7-9 and TRBJ2-5; tentatively, D is TRBD2 (7 bases). The clonotype comes from a man younger than 35 who had mild COVID-19 (a few samples of this study predate the infection). Cell type and time point are not known. The sample was PBMCs or a T cell subset sorted from them (not recorded which). The CDR3 DNA reads as TGTGCCAGCAGCGGGGCGGGGGCCGAGACCCAGTACTTC. This translates into CASSGAGAETQYF.